The present T cell receptor beta chain was sequenced within a study of cytomegalovirus exposure and HLA in healthy donors (dated by TCRdb to the late 2010s). Regarding the study in general: An earlier analysis of a few hundred of the donors reported 276 Gb of sequence data and 100 million to 120 million unique TCR beta sequences obtained from 150 million to 200 million T cells. An early release that covered about 600 HLA-typed donors contained around 300 gigabases of sequencing data and roughly 84 million unique TCR sequences. Of the 300 to 500 genotyped donors, roughly 80% were placed in the genetic ancestry cluster associated with self-reported Caucasian donors. The aim of the study was to test whether cataloging public T cell receptors could identify signatures of past pathogen exposure. The T cell repertoires of several hundred subjects were profiled by immunosequencing and related to cytomegalovirus serostatus. Along with the approximately 700-subject first cohort, a separate validation cohort of over 90 different subjects was used. High-throughput TCR immunosequencing, statistical association of individual TCRs with disease status, and machine learning were combined to predict cytomegalovirus infection status. A later analysis re-analyzed previously published TCR beta repertoires from 550 to 700 donors and added high-resolution HLA genotyping to study TCR occurrence patterns. Rather than using new phenotypic data, the later analysis identified candidate immune exposures from TCR beta sequences and from how often those sequences occurred across donors. To decide whether each TCR beta V gene segment behaved as functional or pseudogenic, an earlier analysis of fewer than 750 of the donors relied on high-throughput TCR beta sequencing. Donor age, sex, ethnicity and CMV serostatus were collected together with the repertoire data. A later genetic analysis took genome-wide SNP genotypes for about 60% of the roughly 670 donors and used that subset as a discovery cohort. Every discovery cohort repertoire had been produced on one sequencing platform. HLA typing covered class I and class II loci at four-digit resolution. The number of typed donors differed by locus: 629-630 for A, B, C, DRB1 and DQB1; some 500 for DQA1; approximately 600 for DPA1; and 400 to 480 for DPB1. Several DR-DQ haplotypes were handled as single units for association and clustering because linkage in the cohort was strong. On average, over 200,000 unique TCR beta nucleotide sequences were sequenced per donor among more than 350 genotyped donors of the cohort, with around 19% of those sequences being non-productive.

At the junction V is shortened by 1 base and J by 5 bases; bases outside the gene matches: 3. Inclusive of the bounding cysteine and phenylalanine, the CDR3 is 14 residues long. Only the CDR3 DNA is retained, 42 bases long and in frame from the first base. The germline V gene (reference sequence) sets CDR1 to LNHDA and CDR2 to SQIVND. The research as a whole found: A group of highly shared sequence variants was considered likely to be a technical artifact of the sequencing pipeline. In an earlier analysis of about 600 of the donors, most TCR beta V segments appeared in productive rearrangements about 90% or about 30% of the time, broadly matching IMGT annotations. A later analysis reported that several top co-occurrence clusters appeared linked to parvovirus B19, influenza, CMV and Epstein-Barr virus. Compared with the roughly 700-donor mean, donors in an Asian-associated ancestry cluster had fewer N-insertions in productive TCRs, according to a later genetic analysis. Immune exposure information for the cohort was limited to CMV serostatus. A further reported finding was that TCR beta sequences accurately predicted the HLA-A and HLA-B alleles for most subjects in the first cohort. Only TCR beta chains were sequenced in this cohort, and the absence of alpha or paired-chain data limited detectable features. Presence/absence analyses assumed roughly uniform sequencing depth across donors, an assumption that may not hold. A later analysis found that most CMV-associated TCR beta chains appeared HLA-restricted, with HLA associations seemingly driven largely by CMV exposure. A total of fewer than 200 TCR beta chains were listed by the study as associated with cytomegalovirus. In vitro tests confirmed that three of the cytomegalovirus-associated TCR beta chains recognize cytomegalovirus antigens. When HLA alleles, especially DR and DQ, strongly co-occurred, attributing TCR associations to individual alleles was difficult. According to the authors, the approach could potentially be generalized to other disease states and immunological phenotypes. Because HLA typing was missing for some donors at each locus, association tests included only the typed subset. Specific HLA alleles were associated with 15,000 to 20,000 TCR beta sequences at a false discovery rate of 0.05 in a later analysis. Most TCR sequences were seen in very few donors, while some public TCRs were found in many individuals. Because counts were too low, seventeen rarely observed V segments, including chromosome 9 orphons, were excluded from the earlier analysis of several hundred of the donors. The 87-base-pair reads could not distinguish some IMGT-functional V segments, including TRBV6-2 and TRBV6-3, so those segments were excluded. In a later analysis, HLA-associated TCR beta chains were found to be more clonally expanded and to have lower generation probabilities than equally common non-associated chains. The classifier was reported to diagnose cytomegalovirus status with high specificity and sensitivity in both the original cohort and the validation cohort. Correlated functional status among segregating V segments might reflect linkage disequilibrium, but an unknown experimental factor could not be ruled out. In a later genetic analysis, a missense DCLRE1C variant was associated with V-gene and J-gene trimming of TCR beta chains, and the association was replicated in an independent cohort. According to a later analysis, TCR association rates differed among HLA loci, with DRB1 alleles showing the most associated TCRs and HLA-C alleles showing the fewest.

The cohort comprised several hundred healthy bone marrow donors. Cohort members were all nominally healthy when sampled, although unrecorded immune exposures were likely present. The donor was CMV seropositive and was included in the group of some 290 seropositive cohort members. A peripheral blood sample was collected from each donor, and TCR beta sequencing was performed on peripheral blood mononuclear cells. The Qiagen DNeasy Blood Extraction Kit was used to extract genomic DNA from the blood cell samples. Note on this clone: The specificity of this receptor is unknown. The record has no base qualities; no much larger clone is one base away.

The receptor library was made with the immunoSEQ multiplex PCR assay. For the multiplex PCR, a mixture combining 60 forward primers for TCR Vbeta segments and 13 reverse primers for TCR Jbeta segments was used. A multiplex PCR assay on genomic DNA amplified the CDR3 region of rearranged TCR beta genes. The amplified TCR beta libraries were sequenced on the Illumina HiSeq System as 87-base-pair reads. In the authors' own workflow: In a later analysis, tens of millions of unique TCR beta chains were counted across the 690 or so repertoires, and roughly 10 million of these chains were shared by at least two donors. A nearest-neighbor algorithm error-corrected the raw reads and collapsed the reads into unique sequences, merging closely related sequences to remove PCR and sequencing errors. CDR3 sequences were aligned to IMGT reference sequences to assign V, D and J gene segments. For a sequence to be retained, a match of at least six nucleotides was required to both a V gene segment and a J gene segment. Rearrangements were classified as productive when the CDR3 lacked stop codons and remained in frame with V and J, and all other rearrangements were classified as non-productive. CDR3 was defined according to IMGT convention as the region running from the second conserved V-encoded cysteine to the conserved J-encoded phenylalanine. Sequences without an unambiguous match to a single V gene segment were excluded from the earlier analysis of several hundred of the donors. In an earlier analysis of around 590 of the donors, a V segment was called functional when productive rearrangements were above 56.7%, and segregating when the standard deviation between donors exceeded 5%. A statistical classification framework was developed to diagnose cytomegalovirus status using the catalog of TCR beta chain sequences. A later analysis assigned V and J genes by comparing TCR nucleotide sequences with IMGT/GENE-DB human TR gene sequences. The TCRdist pipeline was used in a later analysis to assign CDR3 sequences and most-parsimonious VDJ recombination scenarios. In a later analysis, every TCR beta chain was defined by the combination of its CDR3 amino acid sequence and its V-gene family, and reads without a unique V-gene family were dropped. As a way to deal with suspected cross-contamination and a sequencing artifact, a later analysis dropped 592 nucleotide sequences that were highly shared and had low generation probability. In a later analysis, a clonal expansion index was calculated for each public chain from normalized within-repertoire ranks of inferred template counts. In a later analysis, generation probabilities were computed with a VDJ recombination model fitted to out-of-frame rearrangements, and the resulting probabilities were checked against IGoR. A later analysis scored TCR-TCR, TCR-HLA and TCR-CMV co-occurrence with hypergeometric tests, applying a repertoire-size bias correction to TCR pairs. To estimate false discovery rates, a later analysis permuted the HLA or CMV assignments 20 times. In a later analysis, co-occurring TCRs were grouped using DBSCAN, and TCRdist sequence similarity was added for clustering within HLA-allele-positive subsets. Co-occurrence clustering excluded repertoires with fewer than 30,000 or more than 120,000 public chains, plus five with anomalous nucleotide sharing. TCRdb took over this immuneACCESS table, retaining in-frame rearrangements with V and J assigned. Such tables are incomplete; in checked studies, under half of the missing clones stem from an unresolved V gene, and the remainder is unexplained. The V and J calls and the clone size are those of that table, but D and trimming were determined from the DNA. The sample contains approximately 180,000 clones, around 80% of them found a single time. Jointly, the top ten make up less than 9% of the sample.

This TCR came from a young man in good health and CMV-seropositive. The chain uses TRBV19 and TRBJ2-5; 8 of the junction bases match TRBD1. The sequencing input was PBMCs. The CDR3 has the sequence CASSIGQGAETQYF. The sequence in DNA is TGTGCCAGTAGTATAGGCCAGGGGGCCGAGACCCAGTACTTC.